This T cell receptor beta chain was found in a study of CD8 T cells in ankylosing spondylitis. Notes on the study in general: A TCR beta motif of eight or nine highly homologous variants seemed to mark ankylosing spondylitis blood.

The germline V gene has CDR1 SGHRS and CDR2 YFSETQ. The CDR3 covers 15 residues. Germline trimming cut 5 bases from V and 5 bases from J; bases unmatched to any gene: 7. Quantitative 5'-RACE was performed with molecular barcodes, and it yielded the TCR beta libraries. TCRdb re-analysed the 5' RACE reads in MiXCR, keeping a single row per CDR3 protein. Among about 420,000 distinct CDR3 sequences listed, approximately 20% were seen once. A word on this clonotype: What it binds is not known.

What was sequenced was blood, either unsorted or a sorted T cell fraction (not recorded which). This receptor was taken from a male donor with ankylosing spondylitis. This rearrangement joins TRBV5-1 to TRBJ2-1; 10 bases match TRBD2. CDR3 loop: CASSLTSGSHNEQFF. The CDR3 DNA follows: TGCGCCAGCAGTTTGACTAGCGGGTCCCACAATGAGCAGTTCTTC.